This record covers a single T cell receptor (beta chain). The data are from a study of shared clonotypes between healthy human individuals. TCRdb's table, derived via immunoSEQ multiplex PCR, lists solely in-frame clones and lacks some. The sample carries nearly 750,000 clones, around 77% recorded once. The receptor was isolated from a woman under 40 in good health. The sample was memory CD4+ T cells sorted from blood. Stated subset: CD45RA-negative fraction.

The CDR3 DNA reads as TGTGCCAGCAGCTCACAGGGGGACGGAAAACTGTTTTTT. Its protein product is CASSSQGDGKLFF. The chain joins TRBV6-1 to TRBJ1-4, with 8 bases that match TRBD1. V was pared by 6 bases and J by 10 bases, with 7 bases of the junction left unmatched. The CDR3 has 13 residues. Germline V lookup: CDR1 MNHNS, CDR2 SASEGT.